This T cell receptor (beta chain) was observed in a study of patients and donors after allogeneic stem cell transplantation. One entry per CDR3 protein results from TCRdb running MiXCR on the RT-PCR reads. The sample carries 110,000 or so distinct CDR3 sequences, roughly 35% recorded once. This clonotype was seen a single time. This TCR came from a human donor who was either an allogeneic HSCT recipient or a stem cell or donor lymphocyte infusion donor (not recorded which). It is not recorded whose cells these are; they may come from a transplant donor. Sequencing input: blood, either unsorted or a sorted T cell fraction (not recorded which).

The CDR3 spells CASSLAPFQETQYF. The CDR3 coding sequence is TGTGCCAGCAGCTTAGCCCCCTTCCAAGAGACCCAGTACTTC. The chain uses TRBV7-9 and TRBJ2-5; D uncertain. In germline, CDR1 is SEHNR, CDR2 FQNEAQ (reference sequence). The V end was cut by 0 bases, the J end by 1 base, with 6 bases between. The CDR3 runs 14 residues.